This entry lists 6 T cell receptor beta chains sequenced from one sample in a study of shared clonotypes between healthy human individuals. This table comes from immunoSEQ multiplex PCR, and its TCRdb copy is limited to in-frame clones, with some not included. This sample carries under 1,100,000 clones, around three quarters of them seen once, and the ten largest clones take under 0.8%. Source material: memory CD4+ T cells from PBMCs. Documented subset: CD45RA-negative fraction. These receptors came from a man younger than 35 in good health. Some clones in this sample may be carry-over from other donors' samples.

The rearrangement joins TRBV9 to TRBJ1-1, with D maybe TRBD1 (5 bases). Germline V gene lookup returns CDR1 SGDLS and CDR2 YYNGEE. The V end was cut by 4 bases, the J end by 1 base, with 11 bases between. This CDR3 is built from 14 residues. The CDR3: CASSRRGGNTEAFF. CDR3 DNA sequence: TGTGCCAGCAGCCGTCGCGGGGGGAACACTGAAGCTTTCTTT.

CDR3 DNA: TGTGCCAGCAGCACCGGGACAGGGGTCTCCTACGAGCAGTACTTC. Protein sequence: CASSTGTGVSYEQYF. The chain combines TRBV7-7 with TRBJ2-7, with 10 bases identical to TRBD1. This CDR3 has 15 amino acids. Unmatched junction bases numbered 4, after V lost 5 bases and J lost 0 bases. CDR1 and CDR2 from the germline V gene are SSHAT and FNYEAQ (reference sequence).

This chain connects TRBV5-1 to TRBJ2-5, with 8 bases that match TRBD1. Germline lookup yields CDR1 SGHRS and CDR2 YFSETQ. This CDR3 contains 14 residues. The trim removed 2 bases at V and 2 bases at J, leaving 2 bases unmatched. CDR3 residues: CASSFRTGQETQYF. Written as DNA, the CDR3 is TGCGCCAGCAGCTTCCGGACAGGGCAAGAGACCCAGTACTTC.

The V gene is TRBV18, the J gene TRBJ2-7; 12 bases are shared with TRBD2. The CDR3 totals 16 residues. Unmatched junction bases numbered 7, after V lost 6 bases and J lost 1 base. Germline V gene lookup returns CDR1 KGHSH and CDR2 LQKENI. This chain's CDR3 is CASSPATSGRSYEQYF. The CDR3 DNA reads TGTGCCAGCTCGCCTGCGACTAGCGGGAGATCCTACGAGCAGTACTTC. Looking up the rest from reference TRBV18 and TRBJ2-7 gives the full variable domain: NAGVMQNPRHLVRRRGQEARLRCSPMKGHSHVYWYRQLPEEGLKFMVYLQKENIIDESGMPKERFSAEFPKEGPSILRIQQVVRGDSAAYFCASSPATSGRSYEQYFGPGTRLTVT.

This sequence joins TRBV30 and TRBJ1-2; D perhaps matches TRBD1 (6 bases). Germline CDR1 is GTSNPN and CDR2 is SVGIG (reference sequence). V was trimmed by 3 bases and J by 5 bases, leaving 19 bases between them. The CDR3 runs 15 residues. CDR3 sequence: CAWRGPEQGWYGYTF. DNA of the CDR3: TGTGCCTGGAGGGGACCCGAACAGGGTTGGTATGGCTACACCTTC.

In the case of this clone: Additional DNA sequences in this sample encode the identical CDR3. The chain carries TRBV7-3 and TRBJ2-1; 9 nucleotides align to TRBD1. This CDR3 is built from 14 residues. Germline CDR1 SGHTA, CDR2 FQGTGA. After removal of 5 bases from V and 8 bases from J, the junction contained 7 bases not matched to a gene. The CDR3 loop reads CASSPGTGSDEQFF. CDR3 bases: TGTGCCAGCAGCCCAGGGACAGGGTCCGATGAGCAGTTCTTC.